The 8 T cell receptor beta chains presented below share a single source sample, sequenced in a study of cytomegalovirus exposure and HLA in healthy donors. In the PCR, 60 Vbeta and 13 Jbeta primers were used. The assay was immunoSEQ multiplex PCR, and TCRdb's table has in-frame clones only and misses some. Of about 140,000 clones in the sample, roughly 79% were seen once. The specimen sequenced was PBMCs. The receptors stem from a man aged 18 to 35 in good health and CMV-seronegative.

The chain employs TRBV5-4 and TRBJ1-1; 7 bases align to TRBD1. Germline CDR1 reads SGHNT; CDR2 reads YYREEE (reference sequence). The CDR3 contains 16 residues. Trimming removed 4 bases from V and 0 bases from J; junction bases left unmatched: 9. The CDR3 DNA is TGTGCCAGCAGCCCCTCTATACAGGGGATGAACACTGAAGCTTTCTTT. It specifies CASSPSIQGMNTEAFF.

This clone has a handful of counts. V and J are TRBV6-5 and TRBJ2-7; the match to TRBD2 covers 7 bases. The length of the CDR3 is 14 residues. Trimming cost V 6 bases and J 2 bases; bases outside gene matches: 7. Germline V CDR1 and CDR2: MNHEY, SVGAGI. The CDR3 reads CASRALAATYEQYF. The CDR3 region has the DNA TGTGCCAGCAGGGCCCTAGCGGCCACCTACGAGCAGTACTTC.

The chain links TRBV10-3 to TRBJ2-3; D uncertain. Looked up from germline, CDR1 is ENHRY and CDR2 is SYGVKD. This CDR3 has 14 amino acids. Trimming took off 6 bases at V and 6 bases at J, with 16 bases between the two ends. Here the CDR3 DNA reads TGTGCCATCAGCGCGATCCCCCCACCCGATACGCAGTATTTT. This encodes CAISAIPPPDTQYF.

The chain has TRBV6-5 and TRBJ2-5; 7 bases match TRBD1. CDR1 is MNHEY, CDR2 SVGAGI, per germline. V shed 0 bases, J shed 7 bases, and the junction held 2 bases outside the gene matches. CDR3 length equals 13 residues. The CDR3 is CASSYSKGATQYF. CDR3 DNA: TGTGCCAGCAGTTACTCGAAGGGGGCGACCCAGTACTTC.

The V call is TRBV27, the J call TRBJ2-7, with D perhaps TRBD2 (7 bases). With 8 bases removed from V and 4 bases from J, the gap between germline ends came to 21 bases. Germline-derived CDR1 and CDR2 are MNHEY and SMNVEV (reference sequence). CDR3 length: 15 amino acids. The CDR3 DNA reads TGTGCCAGCGCATTAGGTGCGGGGGCGAAGTACGAGCAGTACTTC. Protein sequence: CASALGAGAKYEQYF.

The rearrangement links TRBV11-2 to TRBJ2-1, with TRBD1 matching over 7 bases. The V and J ends lost 6 bases and 2 bases, in that order; junction bases with no gene match: 4. This CDR3 is 14 amino acids long. Germline CDR1 reads SGHAT; CDR2 reads FQNNGV. The CDR3 sequence is CASRATGPYNEQFF. The CDR3 DNA is TGTGCCAGCAGAGCGACAGGGCCCTACAATGAGCAGTTCTTC.

Here the CDR3 reads CASSIDPDGDSYHQPQHF. In nucleotides, the CDR3 is TGTGCCAGTAGTATAGATCCGGATGGGGACAGCTACCATCAGCCCCAGCATTTT. The gene calls are TRBV19 and TRBJ1-5; 7 bases are a match to TRBD1. CDR1 and CDR2 (germline): LNHDA, SQIVND (reference sequence). This CDR3 is 18 amino acids long. Trimming cost V 0 bases and J 5 bases; bases outside gene matches: 13.

The rearrangement links TRBV19 to TRBJ2-6, with D unclear. Trimming cost V 5 bases and J 0 bases, with 8 bases left between them. Germline V gene lookup returns CDR1 LNHDA and CDR2 SQIVND (reference sequence). The CDR3 is 15 amino acids. CDR3: CASSRRSSGANVLTF. For the CDR3, the DNA is TGTGCCAGTAGTCGGCGGAGCTCTGGGGCCAACGTCCTGACTTTC.